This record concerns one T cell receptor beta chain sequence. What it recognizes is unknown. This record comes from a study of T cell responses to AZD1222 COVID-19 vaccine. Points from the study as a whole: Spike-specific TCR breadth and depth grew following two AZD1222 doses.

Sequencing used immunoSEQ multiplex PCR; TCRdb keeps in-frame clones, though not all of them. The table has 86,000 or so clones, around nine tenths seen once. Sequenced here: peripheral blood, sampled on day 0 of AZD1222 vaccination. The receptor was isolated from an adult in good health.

The CDR3 nucleotides read TGTGCCAGCAGTGACTTAAGGACAGGGGGCGGCGGGGAGCTGTTTTTT. Translating it yields CASSDLRTGGGGELFF. The chain links TRBV6-1 to TRBJ2-2, with 11 positions matching TRBD1. The germline V gene has CDR1 MNHNS and CDR2 SASEGT. The length of the CDR3 is 16 residues. V lost 3 bases to trimming and J lost 7 bases; unmatched junction nucleotides: 7.